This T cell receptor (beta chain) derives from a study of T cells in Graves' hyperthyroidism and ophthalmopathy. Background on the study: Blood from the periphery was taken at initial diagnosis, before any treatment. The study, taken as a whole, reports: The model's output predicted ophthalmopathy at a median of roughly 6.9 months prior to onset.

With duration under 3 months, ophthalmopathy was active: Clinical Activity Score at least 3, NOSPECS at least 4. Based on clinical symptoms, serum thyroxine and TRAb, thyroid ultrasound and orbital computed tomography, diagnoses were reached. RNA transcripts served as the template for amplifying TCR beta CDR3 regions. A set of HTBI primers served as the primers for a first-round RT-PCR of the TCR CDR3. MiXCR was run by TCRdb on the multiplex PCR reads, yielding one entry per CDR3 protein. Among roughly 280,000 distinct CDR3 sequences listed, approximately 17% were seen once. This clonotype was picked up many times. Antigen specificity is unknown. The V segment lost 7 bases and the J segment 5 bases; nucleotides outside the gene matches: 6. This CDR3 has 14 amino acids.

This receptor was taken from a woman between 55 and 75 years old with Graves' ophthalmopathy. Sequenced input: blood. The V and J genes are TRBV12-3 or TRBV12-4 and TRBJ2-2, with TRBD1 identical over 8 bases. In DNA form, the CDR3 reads TGTGCCAGCACCCGGACAGGGCCAACCGGGGAGCTGTTTTTT. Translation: CASTRTGPTGELFF.